These 22 T cell receptor beta chains share one sample of origin, sequenced in a study of a mutant IDH1 vaccine in newly diagnosed glioma. Time point noted: week 23, last vaccination. Doses consisted of 300 ug of mutant IDH1 20-mer peptide each, paired with topical imiquimod. The table came from immunoSEQ multiplex PCR; TCRdb's copy has only in-frame clones and leaves some out. The sample yields roughly 51,000 clones, about 81% seen once. No antigen is known for these receptors. This material consisted of PBMCs, taken from a glioma patient whose treatment included an IDH1 peptide vaccine. The receptors here all came from a woman between 35 and 50 years old with glioma. Some clones in this sample may be carry-over from other donors' samples.

This clone was observed once. The rearrangement uses TRBV7-6 and TRBJ2-7, with D perhaps assigned TRBD1 or TRBD2 (5 bases each). V lost 5 bases and J lost 0, with 23 bases in between. The CDR3 has 18 amino acids. The germline V gene encodes CDR1 SGHVS and CDR2 FNYEAQ. The CDR3 region is CASSQRHPGHISSYEQYF. The CDR3 region has the DNA TGTGCCAGCAGCCAGAGGCACCCGGGGCATATAAGCTCCTACGAGCAGTACTTC.

The rearrangement uses TRBV15 and TRBJ2-1, with a weak D call TRBD2 (5 bases). The length of the CDR3 is 14 residues. CDR1 is LNHNV and CDR2 is YYDKDF in the germline V gene (reference sequence). The germline V and J ends were trimmed by 1 base and 7 bases, with 11 bases remaining between them. The chain's CDR3 is CATSRGVRGNEQFF. CDR3 DNA sequence: TGTGCCACCAGCAGAGGAGTTCGGGGTAATGAGCAGTTCTTC.

CDR3 in amino acids: CASSETGTYNYGYTF. CDR3 nucleotide sequence: TGTGCCAGCAGTGAAACAGGGACTTACAACTATGGCTACACCTTC. V is TRBV2 and J is TRBJ1-2; D is possibly TRBD1 (6 bases). Germline values: CDR1 SNHLY, CDR2 FYNNEI. The V end was cut by 2 bases, the J end by 2 bases, with 12 bases between. There are 15 residues in the CDR3.

This chain uses TRBV12-5 with TRBJ1-5, with a weak D call TRBD1 (5 bases). The V gene's germline CDR1 is LGHNT and CDR2 FRNRAP. V was cut by 5 bases and J by 0 bases, with 8 bases left in between. CDR3 length: 14 amino acids. The CDR3 sequence is CASGGGASNQPQHF. CDR3 nucleotides: TGTGCTAGTGGTGGAGGGGCTAGCAATCAGCCCCAGCATTTT. Looking up the rest from reference TRBV12-5 and TRBJ1-5 gives the full variable domain: DARVTQTPRHKVTEMGQEVTMRCQPILGHNTVFWYRQTMMQGLELLAYFRNRAPLDDSGMPKDRFSAEMPDATLATLKIQPSEPRDSAVYFCASGGGASNQPQHFGDGTRLSIL.

The chain recombines TRBV7-2 with TRBJ2-7; D is ambiguous. Germline CDR1 is SGHTA and CDR2 is FQGNSA. The CDR3 sequence is 13 residues long. The ends were cut back, 3 bases at V and 5 bases at J, with 11 bases in the middle. DNA for the CDR3: TGTGCCAGCAGCTTGTACAGAACCCACGAGCAGTACTTC. As protein: CASSLYRTHEQYF.

CDR3 sequence reads: CASSPQNTEAFF. CDR3 nucleotide sequence: TGTGCCAGCAGCCCCCAGAACACTGAAGCTTTCTTT. The chain combines TRBV6-5 with TRBJ1-1; D ambiguous. V lost 6 bases, J lost 1 base, and 6 bases lay in between. The CDR3 is 12 residues long. Germline V gene lookup returns CDR1 MNHEY and CDR2 SVGAGI.

This clone was found a few times. This chain uses TRBV25-1 with TRBJ2-7; D ambiguous. Per the germline V gene, CDR1 is MGHDK and CDR2 is SYGVNS. This CDR3 is 14 amino acids long. Trimming removed 2 bases at V and 0 bases at J, with 8 bases between. The CDR3 region has the DNA TGTGCCAGCAGTGAAACAGCTAGCTCCTACGAGCAGTACTTC. This translates into CASSETASSYEQYF.

The V and J genes are TRBV7-9 and TRBJ1-2; 11 bases are shared with TRBD1. The germline V gene has CDR1 SEHNR and CDR2 FQNEAQ (reference sequence). The CDR3 runs 13 residues. After removal of 6 bases from V and 8 bases from J, the junction contained 5 bases not matched to a gene. The CDR3 DNA sequence: TGTGCCAGCAGATGGACAGGGGGCGACGGCTACACCTTC. Amino acid sequence: CASRWTGGDGYTF.

The rearrangement joins TRBV5-6 to TRBJ2-5; TRBD1 matches at 8 bases. With V trimmed by 2 bases and J by 5 bases, 2 bases remained unmatched. The CDR3 is 13 amino acids. CDR1 and CDR2 (germline): SGHDT, YYEEEE. The CDR3 loop is CASSFYRGETQYF. CDR3 in DNA: TGTGCCAGCAGCTTTTACAGGGGGGAGACCCAGTACTTC.

V gene TRBV5-5 combines with J gene TRBJ1-1; D gene uncertain. The CDR3 runs to 13 residues. Germline lookup yields CDR1 SGHKS and CDR2 YYEKEE (reference sequence). Deletions cut 9 bases from V and 4 bases from J, with 16 bases between. In DNA, the CDR3 is TGTGCCACACATCGGGTCTTGGGCACTGAAGCTTTCTTT. It translates to CATHRVLGTEAFF.

This chain links TRBV5-6 with TRBJ2-7; 7 bases map to TRBD1. CDR3 length equals 13 residues. V lost 3 bases and J lost 0; bases outside the gene matches: 0. Germline CDR1 is SGHDT and CDR2 is YYEEEE. CDR3 residues: CASSSGGSYEQYF. CDR3 coding DNA: TGTGCCAGCAGCTCAGGGGGCTCCTACGAGCAGTACTTC.

This chain uses TRBV7-9 with TRBJ1-1; D might be TRBD1 (5 bases). The CDR3 extends over 13 amino acids. Germline loops: CDR1 SEHNR, CDR2 FQNEAQ (reference sequence). Trimming removed 5 bases from V and 5 bases from J, with 12 bases in between. CDR3 sequence (DNA): TGTGCCAGCAGCACCCAGGGTGGTACTGAAGCTTTCTTT. This sequence encodes CASSTQGGTEAFF. The complete variable domain, with remaining parts taken from reference TRBV7-9 and TRBJ1-1, reads DTGVSQNPRHKITKRGQNVTFRCDPISEHNRLYWYRQTLGQGPEFLTYFQNEAQLEKSRLLSDRFSAERPKGSFSTLEIQRTEQGDSAMYLCASSTQGGTEAFFGQGTRLTVV.

This chain joins TRBV2 and TRBJ1-5; possibly TRBD1 for D (5 bases). Trimming took off 7 bases at V and 4 bases at J, with 14 bases between the two ends. From germline, CDR1 is SNHLY and CDR2 FYNNEI. The CDR3 runs to 14 residues. The CDR3 DNA reads TGTGCCAGCAACGGGGACTTTCGAAATCAGCCCCAGCATTTT. Amino acids: CASNGDFRNQPQHF.

This clone was seen more than once but under ten times. The chain uses TRBV9 and TRBJ1-1; D is undetermined. With 3 bases removed from V and 0 bases from J, the gap between germline ends came to 6 bases. The germline gives CDR1 SGDLS, CDR2 YYNGEE. The CDR3 loop spans 13 amino acids. CDR3: CASSALMNTEAFF. CDR3 nucleotides: TGTGCCAGCAGCGCTTTGATGAACACTGAAGCTTTCTTT. The entire variable domain, with the rest obtained from reference TRBV9 and TRBJ1-1, is as follows: DSGVTQTPKHLITATGQRVTLRCSPRSGDLSVYWYQQSLDQGLQFLIQYYNGEERAKGNILERFSAQQFPDLHSELNLSSLELGDSALYFCASSALMNTEAFFGQGTRLTVV.

This clone has only a few counts. V and J are TRBV7-3 and TRBJ1-2; the D gene is possibly TRBD1 (5 bases). The CDR3 has 15 residues. Trimming left V 4 bases short and J 8 bases short, with 20 bases between. The germline V gene encodes CDR1 SGHTA and CDR2 FQGTGA. CDR3: CASSSPWGSVNGYTF. As DNA, the CDR3 is TGTGCCAGCAGCTCCCCTTGGGGGTCCGTCAACGGCTACACCTTC.

The chain uses TRBV6-1 and TRBJ2-7; the match to TRBD2 covers 10 bases. The germline gives CDR1 MNHNS, CDR2 SASEGT. V dropped 2 bases and J dropped 4; count of bases not matched to a gene: 5. The CDR3 is 15 residues long. The chain's CDR3 is CASSELSSGGYEQYF. The CDR3, as DNA: TGTGCCAGCAGTGAATTATCTAGCGGGGGTTACGAGCAGTACTTC.

In nucleotides, the CDR3 is TGTGCCATCAGGCAGGGTTCCCACGAGCAGTACTTC. Amino acid sequence: CAIRQGSHEQYF. The chain links TRBV10-3 to TRBJ2-7; possible D gene TRBD1, 5 bases. The CDR3 sequence is 12 residues long. Germline V gene lookup returns CDR1 ENHRY and CDR2 SYGVKD. The V end was cut by 6 bases, the J end by 5 bases, with 11 bases between.

This chain links TRBV7-9 with TRBJ2-7, with 12 bases that match TRBD1. V dropped 7 bases and J dropped 5; count of bases not matched to a gene: 12. The CDR3 is 16 residues long. Germline CDR1 SEHNR, CDR2 FQNEAQ (reference sequence). This chain's CDR3 is CASTLGTGGQMDEQYF. As DNA, the CDR3 is TGTGCCAGCACATTAGGGACAGGGGGCCAAATGGACGAGCAGTACTTC.

The CDR3 DNA follows: TGCAGCGTTGAAGCCGCGACAGGGGGTGTTGAAAAACTGTTTTTT. It translates to CSVEAATGGVEKLFF. This chain joins TRBV29-1 and TRBJ1-4, with 9 bases that match TRBD1. Germline V gene data show CDR1 as SQVTM and CDR2 as ANQGSEA. There are 15 residues in the CDR3. J lost 7 bases, V lost 1 base, and 7 bases had no gene match.

This clone has more than one count but fewer than ten. The chain is built from TRBV5-6 and TRBJ1-5, with D maybe TRBD1 (5 bases). CDR1 is SGHDT, CDR2 YYEEEE, per germline. V was clipped by 4 bases and J by 2 bases, with 10 bases between them. CDR3 size: 14 residues. The CDR3 DNA reads as TGTGCCAGCAGCCCGGGGGATGGCAATCAGCCCCAGCATTTT. Protein product: CASSPGDGNQPQHF.

V gene TRBV7-3 combines with J gene TRBJ2-3; possibly TRBD2 for D (5 bases). From germline, CDR1 is SGHTA and CDR2 FQGTGA. This CDR3 has 16 residues. V was cut by 5 bases and J by 2 bases, with 17 bases left in between. The DNA for the CDR3 is TGTGCCAGCAGCACCCCCTTGGAGGAGCCCACAGATACGCAGTATTTT. Its protein is CASSTPLEEPTDTQYF. The full variable domain, its missing parts supplied by reference TRBV7-3 and TRBJ2-3, is GAGVSQTPSNKVTEKGKYVELRCDPISGHTALYWYRQSLGQGPEFLIYFQGTGAADDSGLPNDRFFAVRPEGSVSTLKIQRTERGDSAVYLCASSTPLEEPTDTQYFGPGTRLTVL.

The rearrangement joins TRBV7-9 to TRBJ2-7, with TRBD1 matching over 7 bases. The CDR3 runs 16 residues. Germline V CDR1 and CDR2: SEHNR, FQNEAQ (reference sequence). Trimming removed 5 bases from V and 2 bases from J; junction bases left unmatched: 12. This CDR3 is CASSPGGPALTYEQYF. In DNA form, the CDR3 reads TGTGCCAGCAGCCCAGGGGGTCCGGCTCTAACCTACGAGCAGTACTTC.